Each of the 29 T cell receptor beta chains below was sequenced from the same sample in a study of OX40 agonist ivuxolimab in advanced cancers. Profiling relied on immunoSEQ multiplex PCR, and the TCRdb table lists in-frame clones only, not all of them. The data contain over 50,000 clones, around 93% of them singletons. This material consisted of CD4+ or CD8+ T cells sorted from blood, taken in a trial of the OX40 agonist ivuxolimab. These receptors were obtained from an adult with an advanced solid tumor such as melanoma, head and neck, liver or kidney cancer.

This clone was recorded only once. The J gene is TRBJ1-3, the V gene TRBV4-1; TRBD1 aligns across 9 bases. The germline V gene encodes CDR1 MGHRA and CDR2 YSYEKL. V was pared by 4 bases and J by 2 bases, with 3 bases of the junction left unmatched. The CDR3 is 15 residues long. CDR3: CASSLGQGAGNTIYF. The CDR3 region has the DNA TGCGCCAGCAGCCTGGGACAGGGTGCTGGAAACACCATATATTTT.

CDR3 nucleotide sequence: TGTGCCAGCAGCTCTAGCGGGGGGGCGCTGAGACGCGAGCAGTACTTC. This translates into CASSSSGGALRREQYF. The chain employs TRBV27 and TRBJ2-7, with 12 bases aligning to TRBD2. Per the germline V gene, CDR1 is MNHEY and CDR2 is SMNVEV (reference sequence). CDR3 length: 16 residues. V shed 6 bases and J 6 bases; nucleotides not matched to a gene: 12.

The V call is TRBV19, the J call TRBJ2-1; D unresolved. The CDR3 is 14 residues long. From germline, CDR1 is LNHDA and CDR2 SQIVND (reference sequence). V lost 4 bases to trimming and J lost 6 bases, with 13 bases between them. CDR3 residues: CASSTNTGSNEQFF. DNA for the CDR3: TGTGCCAGTAGTACCAACACGGGCTCCAATGAGCAGTTCTTC.

The CDR3 sequence is CASTLDWADNEQFF. CDR3 bases: TGTGCCAGCACGTTGGACTGGGCAGACAATGAGCAGTTCTTC. This sequence joins TRBV6-5 and TRBJ2-1; a possible D gene is TRBD2 (5 bases). V gave up 7 bases and J gave up 5 bases, with 15 bases separating them. This CDR3 has 14 residues. Germline V CDR1 and CDR2: MNHEY, SVGAGI.

The V and J genes are TRBV25-1 and TRBJ1-5; D is unresolved. Trimming took 1 base from V and 0 from J, leaving 4 bases between them. Germline assignment: CDR1 MGHDK and CDR2 SYGVNS. The CDR3 runs 14 residues. The CDR3 coding sequence is TGTGCCAGCAGTGAATGGTATAGCAATCAGCCCCAGCATTTT. This gives the protein CASSEWYSNQPQHF.

The V and J genes are TRBV28 and TRBJ1-5; the D is unclear. Germline V gene lookup returns CDR1 MDHEN and CDR2 SYDVKM. The CDR3 covers 13 residues. Trimming pared 1 base from V and 4 bases from J, leaving 5 bases between. Here the CDR3 DNA reads TGTGCCAGCAGTTTATTGGGGAATCAGCCCCAGCATTTT. It yields the protein CASSLLGNQPQHF.

The CDR3 loop reads CASSQDRYSSGANVLTF. The CDR3 region has the DNA TGCGCCAGCAGCCAAGATCGGTACTCCTCTGGGGCCAACGTCCTGACTTTC. The rearrangement uses TRBV4-3 and TRBJ2-6, with D unclear. V was clipped by 0 bases and J by 0 bases, with 9 bases between them. The V gene's germline CDR1 is LGHNA and CDR2 YSLEER. The CDR3 sequence is 17 residues long.

The J gene is TRBJ2-7, the V gene TRBV13, with TRBD1 as a possible D gene (6 bases). Germline values: CDR1 PRHDT, CDR2 FYEKMQ (reference sequence). The germline V and J ends were trimmed by 0 bases and 5 bases, with 8 bases remaining between them. CDR3 size: 13 residues. CDR3 nucleotide sequence: TGTGCCAGCAGCTTAGGACAGGGCCACGAGCAGTACTTC. Amino acids: CASSLGQGHEQYF.

This sequence joins TRBV2 and TRBJ2-6; D is tentatively TRBD1 or TRBD2 (7 bases each). This CDR3 is 17 amino acids long. The germline V gene encodes CDR1 SNHLY and CDR2 FYNNEI. V was trimmed by 3 bases and J by 4 bases, leaving 16 bases between them. DNA of the CDR3: TGTGCCAGCAGTGATTTCAGGGAGGGGGCCGGGGCCAACGTCCTGACTTTC. This encodes CASSDFREGAGANVLTF.

V and J are TRBV13 and TRBJ2-3; D is tentatively TRBD1 or TRBD2 (5 bases each). CDR3 size: 15 residues. CDR1 is PRHDT and CDR2 is FYEKMQ in the germline V gene (reference sequence). V was shortened by 5 bases and J by 0 bases, with 12 bases between the two germline ends. The CDR3 region has the DNA TGTGCCAGCAGCGCTTCTGGGGGAAGCACAGATACGCAGTATTTT. Translating gives CASSASGGSTDTQYF. The variable domain in full, with the rest retrieved from reference TRBV13 and TRBJ2-3, is AAGVIQSPRHLIKEKRETATLKCYPIPRHDTVYWYQQGPGQDPQFLISFYEKMQSDKGSIPDRFSAQQFSDYHSELNMSSLELGDSALYFCASSASGGSTDTQYFGPGTRLTVL.

The rearrangement uses TRBV4-3 and TRBJ1-1; D gene ambiguous. The CDR3 is made up of 14 amino acids. Germline V CDR1 and CDR2: LGHNA, YSLEER. The V end lost 1 base, the J end lost 8 bases, and 14 bases lay between the germline ends. CDR3 residues: CASSQASGYQEAFF. The CDR3 DNA reads TGCGCCAGCAGCCAAGCCTCTGGATATCAAGAAGCTTTCTTT.

There are a few counts of this clone. CDR3 sequence (DNA): TGTGCCAGCAGCGGGACAGGGGACTACTACACCTTC. Translating gives CASSGTGDYYTF. The chain uses TRBV9 and TRBJ1-2, with TRBD1 identical over 9 bases. CDR1 SGDLS and CDR2 YYNGEE come from the germline V gene. V was clipped by 3 bases and J by 10 bases; unmatched bases: 4. The CDR3 length is 12 residues.

This rearrangement joins TRBV19 to TRBJ2-7, with TRBD2 matching 7 bases. After removal of 4 bases from V and 0 bases from J, the junction contained 0 bases not matched to a gene. CDR3 size: 13 residues. Per the germline V gene, CDR1 is LNHDA and CDR2 is SQIVND (reference sequence). The DNA for the CDR3 is TGTGCCAGTAGTAGCGGGGGCTCCTACGAGCAGTACTTC. Its protein is CASSSGGSYEQYF.

The V call is TRBV7-9, the J call TRBJ2-5; D not resolved. V gave up 2 bases and J gave up 7 bases, with 5 bases separating them. This CDR3 is built from 11 residues. CDR1 SEHNR and CDR2 FQNEAQ come from the germline V gene (reference sequence). CDR3 region: CASSLYGTQYF. The CDR3 region has the DNA TGTGCCAGCAGCTTATACGGGACCCAGTACTTC.

The genes are TRBV4-3 and TRBJ2-7, with a tentative D call TRBD2 (6 bases). Germline V lookup: CDR1 LGHNA, CDR2 YSLEER. V was clipped by 4 bases and J by 5 bases, with 21 bases between them. This CDR3 spans 16 amino acids. The CDR3 spells CASSLLSGSRSDEQYF. The DNA for the CDR3 is TGCGCCAGCAGCCTCCTGAGCGGGTCCAGATCAGACGAGCAGTACTTC.

This clone was counted between two and nine times. This sequence joins TRBV5-1 and TRBJ1-5; D possibly corresponds to TRBD1 (5 bases). The CDR3 has 18 residues. The V and J ends lost 4 bases and 6 bases respectively, with 26 bases between them. Germline V gene sequence: CDR1 SGHRS, CDR2 YFSETQ. Here the CDR3 DNA reads TGCGCCAGCAGCCTTACGTGCTGGGTCAGGGAATGCGGTCAGCCCCAGCATTTT. It yields the protein CASSLTCWVRECGQPQHF. The full variable domain, with the rest looked up from reference TRBV5-1 and TRBJ1-5, is KAGVTQTPRYLIKTRGQQVTLSCSPISGHRSVSWYQQTPGQGLQFLFEYFSETQRNKGNFPGRFSGRQFSNSRSEMNVSTLELGDSALYLCASSLTCWVRECGQPQHFGDGTRLSIL.

The genes are TRBV30 and TRBJ2-2; 8 bases line up with TRBD2. CDR1 and CDR2 from the germline V gene are GTSNPN and SVGIG (reference sequence). The CDR3 runs to 14 residues. V was clipped by 8 bases and J by 1 base; unmatched bases: 6. The CDR3 DNA is TGTGCCGGAACACTAGCGGAGAACACCGGGGAGCTGTTTTTT. As protein: CAGTLAENTGELFF.

The J gene is TRBJ2-1, the V gene TRBV9, with a possible D match to TRBD1 (5 bases). V was cut by 0 bases and J by 10 bases, with 5 bases left in between. CDR1 is SGDLS, CDR2 YYNGEE, per germline. The CDR3 covers 11 residues. The CDR3 DNA sequence: TGTGCCAGCAGCGTAGGACAGGAGCAGTTCTTC. Its protein product is CASSVGQEQFF.

The genes are TRBV30 and TRBJ1-3; D is unclear. CDR1 is GTSNPN and CDR2 is SVGIG in the germline V gene (reference sequence). Trimming removed 4 bases at V and 4 bases at J, with 5 bases between. There are 11 residues in the CDR3. CDR3 in amino acids: CAWTQGNTIYF. CDR3 coding DNA: TGTGCCTGGACTCAAGGAAACACCATATATTTT. Together with reference TRBV30 and TRBJ1-3, the CDR3 gives the full variable domain: SQTIHQWPATLVQPVGSPLSLECTVEGTSNPNLYWYRQAAGRGLQLLFYSVGIGQISSEVPQNLSASRPQDRQFILSSKKLLLSDSGFYLCAWTQGNTIYFGEGSWLTVV.

V and J are TRBV9 and TRBJ1-1, with D unclear. This CDR3 spans 15 amino acids. CDR1 and CDR2 (germline): SGDLS, YYNGEE. The V gene lost 3 bases and the J gene lost 2 bases, with 14 bases spanning the gap. The CDR3 DNA reads as TGTGCCAGCAGCGCTCCTGAGGAGGGAAACACTGAAGCTTTCTTT. Translated, it gives CASSAPEEGNTEAFF.

The rearrangement joins TRBV2 to TRBJ2-1, with a possible D match to TRBD2 (6 bases). The CDR3 extends over 15 amino acids. Per the germline V gene, CDR1 is SNHLY and CDR2 is FYNNEI. V was shortened by 1 base and J by 4 bases, with 11 bases between the two germline ends. The CDR3 is CASSEGLAQYNEQFF. The CDR3 bases are TGTGCCAGCAGTGAAGGCCTAGCGCAATACAATGAGCAGTTCTTC.

The V gene is TRBV6-6, the J gene TRBJ1-4, with D possibly matching TRBD1 (5 bases). Germline values: CDR1 MNHNY, CDR2 SVGAGI (reference sequence). The CDR3 runs 15 residues. The V end lost 5 bases, the J end lost 5 bases, and 15 bases lay between the germline ends. The CDR3 DNA reads TGTGCCAGCAGTCCGCAACGGGGCTCAAATGAAAAACTGTTTTTT. Protein: CASSPQRGSNEKLFF.

This chain uses TRBV12-5 with TRBJ2-3; TRBD2 aligns across 7 bases. V shed 6 bases and J 4 bases; nucleotides not matched to a gene: 10. The CDR3 runs 15 residues. The V gene's germline CDR1 is LGHNT and CDR2 FRNRAP. CDR3 in DNA: TGTGCTAGTGGATCCCCCGGACTAGAAGCAGATACGCAGTATTTT. Its protein is CASGSPGLEADTQYF.

This clone was recorded a few times. The chain links TRBV15 to TRBJ1-5, with D possibly matching TRBD1 (5 bases). The CDR3 totals 15 residues. V dropped 1 base and J dropped 4 bases, with 11 bases sitting between them. The germline gives CDR1 LNHNV, CDR2 YYDKDF (reference sequence). DNA for the CDR3: TGTGCCACCAGCAGAGGGGGCGAGGGGAATCAGCCCCAGCATTTT. Encoded protein: CATSRGGEGNQPQHF. Using reference TRBV15 and TRBJ1-5 for the parts outside the CDR3, the full variable domain is DAMVIQNPRYQVTQFGKPVTLSCSQTLNHNVMYWYQQKSSQAPKLLFHYYDKDFNNEADTPDNFQSRRPNTSFCFLDIRSPGLGDTAMYLCATSRGGEGNQPQHFGDGTRLSIL.

The rearrangement joins TRBV7-9 to TRBJ2-3; D not certain. Trimming cost V 5 bases and J 0 bases, with 15 bases left between them. CDR1 is SEHNR and CDR2 is FQNEAQ in the germline V gene (reference sequence). The CDR3 has 16 residues. The CDR3 DNA is TGTGCCAGCAGCGCATACGAAGGGAAAAGCACAGATACGCAGTATTTT. It encodes CASSAYEGKSTDTQYF.

The chain couples TRBV15 to TRBJ2-3; D gene unclear. V was clipped by 5 bases and J by 5 bases, with 5 bases between them. Germline CDR1 is LNHNV and CDR2 is YYDKDF (reference sequence). This CDR3 spans 11 amino acids. The CDR3 DNA follows: TGTGCCACCAGCGTACTAGATACGCAGTATTTT. Its translation: CATSVLDTQYF.

The chain joins TRBV28 to TRBJ2-7, with D maybe TRBD1 (5 bases). The CDR3 totals 13 residues. Looked up from germline, CDR1 is MDHEN and CDR2 is SYDVKM. V lost 5 bases to trimming and J lost 6 bases, with 14 bases between them. CDR3 region: CASSQAGPGEQYF. The CDR3 DNA sequence: TGTGCCAGCAGTCAGGCAGGGCCCGGCGAGCAGTACTTC.

A single count supports this clone. The rearrangement links TRBV30 to TRBJ1-6, with 8 bases fitting TRBD1. This CDR3 is 14 amino acids long. V lost 0 bases to trimming and J lost 10 bases; unmatched junction nucleotides: 5. Germline V gene lookup returns CDR1 GTSNPN and CDR2 SVGIG (reference sequence). The DNA for the CDR3 is TGTGCCTGGAGTGTCGGGACAGGATCCTCACCCCTCCACTTT. Protein: CAWSVGTGSSPLHF.

This chain links TRBV6-1 with TRBJ2-6; no clear D gene. This CDR3 spans 14 amino acids. Germline V gene sequence: CDR1 MNHNS, CDR2 SASEGT. Deletions cut 6 bases from V and 1 base from J, with 7 bases between. CDR3 amino acids: CASRAPSGANVLTF. CDR3 sequence (DNA): TGTGCCAGCAGGGCCCCTTCTGGGGCCAACGTCCTGACTTTC.